A single sample gave rise to the 12 T cell receptor beta chains below, sequenced in a study of T cell clonality in common variable immunodeficiency. Broader study findings: Fewer deletions and N-nucleotide insertions were reportedly seen in common variable immunodeficiency TCR beta sequences.

Here immunoSEQ multiplex PCR was the method, and the copy in TCRdb shows in-frame clones only, minus some. The record shows 30,000 to 40,000 clones for this sample, with no singletons present. These receptors are not linked to any known antigen. The specimen sequenced was peripheral blood mononuclear cells. The receptors originated from a human donor with common variable immunodeficiency.

This clone showed up many times. The read halts 3 residues ahead of the CDR3 end, with the missing end drawn from the germline J gene. The rearrangement links TRBV18 to TRBJ2-1; 12 nucleotides match TRBD2. V lost 2 bases to trimming and J lost 3 bases; unmatched junction nucleotides: 5. Germline CDR1 reads KGHSH; CDR2 reads LQKENI. There are 17 residues in the CDR3. The CDR3 DNA, read in part, is TGTGCCAGCTCACCATCGCTAGCGGGAGGGGTCTACAATGAG. This sequence encodes CASSPSLAGGVYNE. The CDR3 in full is CASSPSLAGGVYNEQFF. The full variable domain, completed using reference TRBV18 and TRBJ2-1, is NAGVMQNPRHLVRRRGQEARLRCSPMKGHSHVYWYRQLPEEGLKFMVYLQKENIIDESGMPKERFSAEFPKEGPSILRIQQVVRGDSAAYFCASSPSLAGGVYNEQFFGPGTRLTVL.

As concerns this clone: The CDR3 end lies 3 residues beyond the end of the read and is filled in from the germline J gene. V is TRBV5-5 and J is TRBJ2-7; D might be TRBD1 (5 bases). This CDR3 has 14 amino acids. V shed 5 bases and J shed 0 bases, with 12 bases lying between them. Looked up from germline, CDR1 is SGHKS and CDR2 is YYEKEE (reference sequence). The CDR3 sequence: CASSTGDSSYEQYF. The DNA read from the CDR3 is TGTGCCAGCAGTACAGGAGACAGCTCCTACGAG.

This clone was counted many times. The read falls 3 residues short of the CDR3 end, and the missing part is taken from the germline J gene. The chain uses TRBV7-2 and TRBJ2-3; a weak D match, TRBD1 (5 bases). CDR3 length: 15 residues. Between the trimmed V and J ends, which lost 1 base and 0 bases, there was a span of 8 bases. Looked up from germline, CDR1 is SGHTA and CDR2 is FQGNSA. The CDR3 region is CASSLGTTSTDTQYF. CDR3 DNA (partial): TGTGCCAGCAGCTTAGGGACAACTAGCACAGATACG.

In its sample, this clone was seen a few times. The sequenced fragment ends 3 residues before the CDR3 boundary, so the rest is inferred from the germline J gene. J is TRBJ2-1 and V is TRBV5-5; 8 positions agree with TRBD2. This CDR3 has 15 residues. CDR1 is SGHKS, CDR2 YYEKEE, per germline (reference sequence). J gave up 0 bases and V 5 bases, and 4 bases lay outside the gene matches. Incomplete CDR3 DNA: TGTGCCAGCAGACCAAGCGGGAGCTCCTACAATGAG. Its protein product is CASRPSGSSYNE. From start to end, the CDR3 is CASRPSGSSYNEQFF.

Many counts were recorded for this clone. From the germline J gene comes the end of the CDR3, since the read stops 3 residues before it. This chain connects TRBV29-1 to TRBJ1-1; D perhaps matches TRBD1 (5 bases). Germline lookup yields CDR1 SQVTM and CDR2 ANQGSEA. V shed 4 bases and J shed 5 bases, with 14 bases lying between them. The CDR3 has 13 residues. The CDR3 DNA, read in part, is TGCAGCGTTGCGCACTATGGGGGGACTGAA. Translation gives CSVAHYGGTE. The entire CDR3 reads CSVAHYGGTEAFF.

This clone was seen ten or more times. The CDR3 end falls 3 residues outside the read, so it is completed with the germline J gene. This chain joins TRBV5-1 and TRBJ2-1, with TRBD2 matching 9 bases. V was clipped by 5 bases and J by 0 bases; unmatched bases: 6. Germline V gives CDR1 SGHRS, CDR2 YFSETQ. The CDR3 sequence is 16 residues long. The CDR3 loop is CASRPSSGNSYNEQFF. CDR3 DNA (partial): TGCGCCAGCAGACCATCTAGCGGGAACTCCTACAATGAG.

The table lists this clone with many counts. Read data end 3 residues before the CDR3 end; the end is taken from the germline J gene. This rearrangement joins TRBV7-2 to TRBJ2-7; 11 nucleotides match TRBD2. The CDR3 is 15 residues long. The germline V gene has CDR1 SGHTA and CDR2 FQGNSA. After removal of 5 bases from V and 2 bases from J, the junction contained 5 bases not matched to a gene. CDR3 bases read: TGTGCCAGCAGCCTGACTAGCGGGATAACCTACGAG. As protein: CASSLTSGITYE. The complete CDR3 protein is CASSLTSGITYEQYF. Using reference TRBV7-2 and TRBJ2-7 for the parts outside the CDR3, the full variable domain is GAGVSQSPSNKVTEKGKDVELRCDPISGHTALYWYRQSLGQGLEFLIYFQGNSAPDKSGLPSDRFSAERTGGSVSTLTIQRTQQEDSAVYLCASSLTSGITYEQYFGPGTRLTVT.

The sample holds many counts of this clone. With the read ending 3 residues before the CDR3 end, the germline J gene is used to fill in that end. The V and J genes are TRBV5-6 and TRBJ1-2; TRBD1 matches 8 bases. Germline CDR1 is SGHDT and CDR2 is YYEEEE. V dropped 4 bases and J dropped 2; count of bases not matched to a gene: 4. The CDR3 contains 14 residues. The CDR3 DNA, read in part, is TGTGCCAGCAGCACGGACAGGGAGAACTATGGC. Translated, it gives CASSTDRENYG. The CDR3 in full is CASSTDRENYGYTF.

Only a few counts were recorded for this clone. The missing CDR3 end, 3 residues past where the read stops, is filled in from the germline J gene. The chain employs TRBV2 and TRBJ1-3; D may be TRBD1 (5 bases). Looked up from germline, CDR1 is SNHLY and CDR2 is FYNNEI. V was pared by 8 bases and J by 0 bases, with 14 bases between. This CDR3 has 15 amino acids. Incomplete CDR3 DNA: TGTGCCAGCTTGAGGGGCGAAAACTCTGGAAACACC. Its protein is CASLRGENSGNT. The full CDR3 protein is CASLRGENSGNTIYF. Full variable domain (missing parts from reference TRBV2 and TRBJ1-3): EPEVTQTPSHQVTQMGQEVILRCVPISNHLYFYWYRQILGQKVEFLVSFYNNEISEKSEIFDDQFSVERPDGSNFTLKIRSTKLEDSAMYFCASLRGENSGNTIYFGEGSWLTVV.

This clone was observed at least ten times. The read ends 3 residues shy of where the CDR3 ends; the end is completed using the germline J gene. This chain uses TRBV3-1 (or the pseudogene TRBV3-2) with TRBJ1-1; D possibly corresponds to TRBD1 (5 bases). CDR3 length: 13 amino acids. The V end lost 1 base, the J end lost 5 bases, and 8 bases lay between the germline ends. The V gene's germline CDR1 is LGHDT and CDR2 YNNKEL (reference sequence). The CDR3 bases that were read are TGTGCCAGCAGCCAAGTAGACAGAACTGAA. It codes for CASSQVDRTE. From start to end, the CDR3 is CASSQVDRTEAFF.

This clone occurred many times. Sequencing ends 3 residues short of the CDR3 end; the germline J gene provides the rest. This sequence joins TRBV7-8 and TRBJ2-5; D remains unclear. The CDR3 spans 13 residues. The germline V gene has CDR1 SGHVS and CDR2 FQNEAQ. V lost 1 base, J lost 5 bases, and 8 bases lay in between. CDR3 DNA, as far as it was read: TGTGCCAGCAGCTTAGAGGGTTGGGAGACC. Amino acids: CASSLEGWET. Given in full, the CDR3 is CASSLEGWETQYF.

This clone was counted between two and nine times. The missing CDR3 end, 3 residues past where the read stops, is filled in from the germline J gene. The V and J genes are TRBV29-1 and TRBJ2-7; 12 positions agree with TRBD2. CDR1 is SQVTM, CDR2 ANQGSEA, per germline. Trimming cost V 6 bases and J 5 bases; bases outside gene matches: 8. This CDR3 has 14 amino acids. This CDR3 is CSVGKTSGSNEQYF. CDR3 bases read: TGCAGCGTCGGAAAGACTAGCGGGAGTAACGAG.